This TCR beta chain was obtained from a study of T cell changes during pregnancy in multiple sclerosis. This CDR3 is 14 amino acids long. Trimming removed 7 bases from V and 10 bases from J, with 20 bases in between. The V gene's germline CDR1 is SGHTA and CDR2 FQGNSA. Sequencing was performed with immunoSEQ multiplex PCR; in TCRdb, only in-frame clones are kept and a portion is missing. The sample comprises fewer than 95,000 clones, about 93% of which are singletons, and 1.5% to 2% rests with the top ten. The TCR comes from a female donor in good health, enrolled as a control in a pregnancy study. This rearrangement joins TRBV7-2 to TRBJ2-1; possible D gene TRBD2, 6 bases. The material sequenced was peripheral blood, taken in the first trimester of pregnancy. CDR3 in amino acids: CASTTKAGTWEQFF. For the CDR3, the DNA is TGTGCCAGCACCACTAAGGCGGGAACTTGGGAGCAGTTCTTC.